The rows below give T cell receptor beta chains drawn from one sample of a study of PD-1 blockade in classical Hodgkin lymphoma. Measured with immunoSEQ multiplex PCR; TCRdb has only the in-frame clones, and not every one. The repertoire has over 80,000 clones, roughly 89% of them found once; the top ten carry roughly 2.8%. Material: peripheral blood mononuclear cells (PBMCs), obtained at baseline. Source of these receptors: a human donor with classical Hodgkin lymphoma. Both conserved end residues are part of each CDR3. The order of the fields is clone size, D gene, V gene, J gene, CDR3 protein, CDR3 DNA. D genes are given only for firm matches. Expanded clones are given a class, and other clones once, few, many or no size at all.

abundance: -; d_gene: -; v_gene: TRBV7-3; j_gene: TRBJ2-6; CDR3aa: CASSLGLGFGANVLTF; CDR3nt: TGTGCCAGCAGCTTAGGATTGGGGTTTGGGGCCAACGTCCTGACTTTC
abundance: -; d_gene: -; v_gene: TRBV27; j_gene: TRBJ2-3; CDR3aa: CASRGYSSPQWGSDTQYF; CDR3nt: TGTGCCAGCAGGGGGTACAGCAGCCCTCAATGGGGGTCAGATACGCAGTATTTT
abundance: -; d_gene: TRBD2; v_gene: TRBV2; j_gene: TRBJ2-7; CDR3aa: CASSTLPLGLAGWYEQYF; CDR3nt: TGTGCCAGCAGTACGTTACCATTAGGACTAGCGGGATGGTACGAGCAGTACTTC
abundance: -; d_gene: -; v_gene: TRBV27; j_gene: TRBJ2-7; CDR3aa: CASSWGGLGSYEQYF; CDR3nt: TGTGCCAGCAGTTGGGGCGGCTTAGGGTCCTACGAGCAGTACTTC
abundance: -; d_gene: TRBD2; v_gene: TRBV2; j_gene: TRBJ2-3; CDR3aa: CASKVAGGRDTDTQYF; CDR3nt: TGTGCCAGCAAAGTAGCGGGAGGGCGGGACACAGATACGCAGTATTTT
abundance: -; d_gene: -; v_gene: TRBV5-5; j_gene: TRBJ2-7; CDR3aa: CASSYGPTYEQYF; CDR3nt: TGTGCCAGCAGTTATGGGCCTACCTACGAGCAGTACTTC
abundance: -; d_gene: -; v_gene: TRBV2; j_gene: TRBJ1-3; CDR3aa: CASSFSTGNTGNTIYF; CDR3nt: TGTGCCAGCAGTTTTTCTACCGGGAACACTGGAAACACCATATATTTT
abundance: -; d_gene: -; v_gene: TRBV6-1; j_gene: TRBJ1-1; CDR3aa: CASSEQPGLNTEAFF; CDR3nt: TGTGCCAGCAGTGAACAGCCAGGCCTGAACACTGAAGCTTTCTTT
abundance: -; d_gene: -; v_gene: TRBV7-6; j_gene: TRBJ1-3; CDR3aa: CASSFRRGSGNTIYF; CDR3nt: TGTGCCAGCAGCTTTCGCAGGGGCTCTGGAAACACCATATATTTT
abundance: -; d_gene: -; v_gene: TRBV15; j_gene: TRBJ1-2; CDR3aa: CATSRDVGTYGYTF; CDR3nt: TGTGCCACCAGCAGAGATGTCGGCACCTATGGCTACACCTTC
abundance: -; d_gene: -; v_gene: TRBV5-1; j_gene: TRBJ1-4; CDR3aa: CASSSGPNEKLFF; CDR3nt: TGCGCCAGCAGCAGCGGACCGAATGAAAAACTGTTTTTT
abundance: -; d_gene: TRBD2; v_gene: TRBV28; j_gene: TRBJ2-3; CDR3aa: CASSFSGTSGRRDTQYF; CDR3nt: TGTGCCAGCAGTTTTTCCGGGACTAGCGGGAGAAGAGATACGCAGTATTTT
abundance: -; d_gene: -; v_gene: TRBV6-5; j_gene: TRBJ1-4; CDR3aa: CASSYSSGNEKLFF; CDR3nt: TGTGCCAGCAGTTACTCGTCAGGGAATGAAAAACTGTTTTTT
abundance: -; d_gene: -; v_gene: TRBV5-4; j_gene: TRBJ1-2; CDR3aa: CASSLASVYGYTF; CDR3nt: TGTGCCAGCAGCTTGGCGTCGGTCTATGGCTACACCTTC
abundance: -; d_gene: -; v_gene: TRBV4-2; j_gene: TRBJ1-1; CDR3aa: CASSQGVADTEAFF; CDR3nt: TGTGCCAGCAGCCAGGGAGTCGCTGACACTGAAGCTTTCTTT
abundance: once; d_gene: -; v_gene: TRBV6-5; j_gene: TRBJ1-5; CDR3aa: CASSYSRWEEPQHF; CDR3nt: TGTGCCAGCAGTTACTCGAGGTGGGAAGAGCCCCAGCATTTT
abundance: -; d_gene: TRBD1; v_gene: TRBV28; j_gene: TRBJ2-7; CDR3aa: CASNDRVLEQYF; CDR3nt: TGTGCCAGCAATGACAGGGTTCTCGAGCAGTACTTC
abundance: -; d_gene: TRBD1; v_gene: TRBV27; j_gene: TRBJ2-7; CDR3aa: CASRRQGYEQYF; CDR3nt: TGTGCCAGCAGGAGACAGGGGTACGAGCAGTACTTC
abundance: -; d_gene: TRBD1; v_gene: TRBV27; j_gene: TRBJ1-1; CDR3aa: CASSPLGRGLGTEAFF; CDR3nt: TGTGCCAGCAGCCCCTTAGGCAGGGGGCTTGGCACTGAAGCTTTCTTT
abundance: -; d_gene: TRBD2; v_gene: TRBV28; j_gene: TRBJ2-7; CDR3aa: CASSLGIAGVPYEQYF; CDR3nt: TGTGCCAGCAGTTTAGGGATAGCGGGAGTTCCCTACGAGCAGTACTTC
abundance: -; d_gene: -; v_gene: TRBV19; j_gene: TRBJ1-2; CDR3aa: CASSILGQAARDYGYTF; CDR3nt: TGTGCCAGTAGTATTCTTGGGCAGGCCGCTCGGGACTATGGCTACACCTTC
abundance: -; d_gene: -; v_gene: TRBV18; j_gene: TRBJ2-3; CDR3aa: CASSPASSRSTDTQYF; CDR3nt: TGTGCCAGCTCCCCGGCGAGTAGTCGGAGCACAGATACGCAGTATTTT
abundance: -; d_gene: -; v_gene: TRBV27; j_gene: TRBJ1-6; CDR3aa: CASRPGSFNSPLHF; CDR3nt: TGTGCCAGCAGACCAGGATCTTTTAATTCACCCCTCCACTTT
abundance: once; d_gene: TRBD2; v_gene: TRBV27; j_gene: TRBJ2-2; CDR3aa: CASSLSGLAGTPGELFF; CDR3nt: TGTGCCAGCAGTTTATCAGGACTAGCGGGAACTCCCGGGGAGCTGTTTTTT
abundance: -; d_gene: -; v_gene: TRBV10-1; j_gene: TRBJ2-1; CDR3aa: CASSAANEQFF; CDR3nt: TGCGCCAGCAGTGCGGCCAATGAGCAGTTCTTC
abundance: -; d_gene: -; v_gene: TRBV7-2; j_gene: TRBJ2-2; CDR3aa: CASSLRVAVTIGELFF; CDR3nt: TGTGCCAGCAGCTTACGTGTAGCGGTAACCATCGGGGAGCTGTTTTTT
abundance: -; d_gene: -; v_gene: TRBV13; j_gene: TRBJ2-2; CDR3aa: CASSRSPAGAGELFF; CDR3nt: TGTGCCAGCAGCCGATCGCCGGCAGGGGCCGGGGAGCTGTTTTTT
abundance: -; d_gene: -; v_gene: TRBV30; j_gene: TRBJ2-7; CDR3aa: CAWTPRQGWGSYEQYF; CDR3nt: TGTGCCTGGACTCCGAGGCAGGGCTGGGGCTCCTACGAGCAGTACTTC
abundance: once; d_gene: -; v_gene: TRBV6-5; j_gene: TRBJ2-1; CDR3aa: CASSYLGTGNNEQFF; CDR3nt: TGTGCCAGCAGTTACCTCGGGACTGGAAACAATGAGCAGTTCTTC
abundance: -; d_gene: -; v_gene: TRBV28; j_gene: TRBJ2-3; CDR3aa: CASTLGPGTDTQYF; CDR3nt: TGTGCCAGCACCCTAGGGCCCGGAACAGATACGCAGTATTTT
abundance: -; d_gene: -; v_gene: TRBV27; j_gene: TRBJ2-4; CDR3aa: CASSFGGTIAKNIQYF; CDR3nt: TGTGCCAGCAGTTTCGGCGGGACGATAGCCAAAAACATTCAGTACTTC
abundance: -; d_gene: -; v_gene: TRBV28; j_gene: TRBJ1-1; CDR3aa: CASRKGGLTEAFF; CDR3nt: TGTGCCAGCAGGAAAGGGGGACTCACTGAAGCTTTCTTT
abundance: -; d_gene: TRBD2; v_gene: TRBV9; j_gene: TRBJ2-1; CDR3aa: CASSVGTSDSQYNEQFF; CDR3nt: TGTGCCAGCAGCGTAGGCACTAGCGACTCACAATACAATGAGCAGTTCTTC
abundance: -; d_gene: TRBD1; v_gene: TRBV11-2; j_gene: TRBJ1-5; CDR3aa: CASSLDSGTGLSEGQPQHF; CDR3nt: TGTGCCAGCAGCTTAGATTCCGGGACAGGGCTCTCGGAGGGTCAGCCCCAGCATTTT
abundance: few; d_gene: -; v_gene: TRBV15; j_gene: TRBJ2-3; CDR3aa: CATSRRGRTTDTQYF; CDR3nt: TGTGCCACCAGCAGACGCGGACGGACCACAGATACGCAGTATTTT
abundance: -; d_gene: -; v_gene: TRBV4-1; j_gene: TRBJ2-2; CDR3aa: CASSHLGSSAGELFF; CDR3nt: TGCGCCAGCAGCCACCTCGGGAGCTCGGCCGGGGAGCTGTTTTTT
abundance: -; d_gene: TRBD2; v_gene: TRBV7-2; j_gene: TRBJ2-2; CDR3aa: CAGSLYAGESPGELFF; CDR3nt: TGTGCCGGCAGCTTATATGCGGGAGAGTCCCCCGGGGAGCTGTTTTTT
abundance: -; d_gene: TRBD2; v_gene: TRBV7-8; j_gene: TRBJ2-1; CDR3aa: CATVAGGRDEQFF; CDR3nt: TGTGCAACTGTAGCGGGAGGTAGGGATGAGCAGTTCTTC
abundance: -; d_gene: TRBD2; v_gene: TRBV19; j_gene: TRBJ2-1; CDR3aa: CASSIRAGGSTNEQFF; CDR3nt: TGTGCCAGTAGTATTAGGGCGGGAGGGTCCACGAATGAGCAGTTCTTC
abundance: once; d_gene: -; v_gene: TRBV5-1; j_gene: TRBJ2-5; CDR3aa: CASSLRGMAPQETQYF; CDR3nt: TGCGCCAGCAGCTTGAGGGGGATGGCTCCTCAAGAGACCCAGTACTTC